The present T cell receptor beta chain was sequenced within a study of T cell responses to AZD1222 COVID-19 vaccine. Study findings and constraints: Seropositive AZD1222 recipients at baseline numbered only 6 or 7. There were repertoire samples only from the period after the peak T cell response. The span of vaccine-associated CD4 TCRs extended across spike, with dominance at 160-218 and 743-854.

To note about this clone: Its antigen is undetermined.

Second doses that came at about 4 or about 12 weeks were put together. TCRdb's copy holds only in-frame clones and misses some; the assay was immunoSEQ multiplex PCR. The sample has some 150,000 clones, 75% to 90% seen once. Sequencing was performed on peripheral blood, taken 28 days after the second AZD1222 dose. The receptor comes from an adult who received the AZD1222 COVID-19 vaccine.

The CDR3 is CASSLLPGQGSYEQYF. CDR3 nucleotides: TGTGCCAGCAGTTTATTACCGGGACAGGGCTCCTACGAGCAGTACTTC. V usage is TRBV28 and J usage is TRBJ2-7; TRBD1 aligns across 9 bases. Per germline, CDR1 MDHEN and CDR2 SYDVKM. This CDR3 is built from 16 residues. J gave up 0 bases and V 1 base, and 4 bases lay outside the gene matches.